A single sample is the source of the 31 T cell receptor beta chains below, sequenced in a study of shared clonotypes between healthy human individuals. Sequencing was performed with immunoSEQ multiplex PCR; in TCRdb, only in-frame clones are kept and a portion is missing. Of some 92,000 clones listed, 40% to 55% are singletons. Material for sequencing was PBMCs. Receptor source: a woman in her thirties or forties in good health. Some clones in this sample may be carry-over from other donors' samples.

This clone was counted a few times. The J gene is TRBJ2-1, the V gene TRBV9, with 7 bases that match TRBD1. The trim removed 2 bases at V and 12 bases at J, leaving 14 bases unmatched. CDR1 is SGDLS and CDR2 is YYNGEE in the germline V gene. The CDR3 contains 15 residues. CDR3 residues: CASSVAGNDRVGQFF. The CDR3 DNA is TGTGCCAGCAGCGTTGCAGGAAACGACAGGGTTGGGCAGTTCTTC.

This clone has at least ten counts. This chain uses TRBV13 with TRBJ2-3; a possible D gene is TRBD2 (5 bases). Trimming left V 5 bases short and J 2 bases short, with 14 bases between. The germline V gene encodes CDR1 PRHDT and CDR2 FYEKMQ (reference sequence). CDR3 size: 15 residues. CDR3 nucleotides: TGTGCCAGCAGCCCTTCACTAGGTCCCACAGATACGCAGTATTTT. This gives the protein CASSPSLGPTDTQYF.

This clone was found many times. Other DNA sequences in this sample translate to the same CDR3. The rearrangement links TRBV7-2 to TRBJ2-2; the D is unclear. The CDR3 has 14 amino acids. Trimming took 2 bases from V and 1 from J, leaving 5 bases between them. The germline V gene has CDR1 SGHTA and CDR2 FQGNSA. The CDR3 DNA sequence: TGTGCCAGCAGCTTATTCAGGAACACCGGGGAGCTGTTTTTT. Translated, it gives CASSLFRNTGELFF.

This clone was seen repeatedly, ten times or more. The rearrangement joins TRBV5-1 to TRBJ1-4; D is unclear. The CDR3 length is 14 residues. The V gene's germline CDR1 is SGHRS and CDR2 YFSETQ. V gave up 0 bases and J gave up 5 bases, with 8 bases separating them. The CDR3 DNA is TGCGCCAGCAGCTTGGCGACACCGAATGAAAAACTGTTTTTT. The encoded protein is CASSLATPNEKLFF.

This chain's CDR3 is CAWSKQQANYGYTF. Here the CDR3 DNA reads TGTGCCTGGAGTAAACAGCAAGCTAACTATGGCTACACCTTC. The rearrangement links TRBV30 to TRBJ1-2, with unresolved D. The CDR3 is made up of 14 amino acids. Germline V CDR1 and CDR2: GTSNPN, SVGIG (reference sequence). With 2 bases removed from V and 0 bases from J, the gap between germline ends came to 10 bases.

This chain joins TRBV5-4 and TRBJ2-2, with 9 bases aligning to TRBD2. With V trimmed by 6 bases and J by 6 bases, 12 bases remained unmatched. This CDR3 comprises 16 residues. Per the germline V gene, CDR1 is SGHNT and CDR2 is YYREEE (reference sequence). The CDR3 DNA reads TGTGCCAGCAACCTGATAGCGGGAGAGGGGGCCGGGGAGCTGTTTTTT. Protein product: CASNLIAGEGAGELFF.

At least ten counts were recorded for this clone. V and J are TRBV6-4 and TRBJ2-2, with 9 bases aligning to TRBD2. The CDR3 covers 18 residues. The germline gives CDR1 MRHNA, CDR2 SNTAGT. V shed 7 bases and J 0 bases; nucleotides not matched to a gene: 12. Here the CDR3 reads CASKSLAGDETNTGELFF. The DNA of the CDR3 is TGTGCCAGCAAGTCGTTAGCGGGAGACGAGACGAACACCGGGGAGCTGTTTTTT.

The CDR3 DNA sequence: TGTGCCAGCAGCGAATCCGGGACAAGATCATACGAGCAGTACTTC. Translated: CASSESGTRSYEQYF. The V gene is TRBV7-9, the J gene TRBJ2-5, with D perhaps matching TRBD1 (6 bases). The DNA matches TRBJ2-7 better at its end, which makes the J call doubtful. This CDR3 contains 15 residues. Germline V lookup: CDR1 SEHNR, CDR2 FQNEAQ (reference sequence).

This clone was counted between two and nine times. V is TRBV7-2 and J is TRBJ2-5; D possibly corresponds to TRBD1 (5 bases). The CDR3 extends over 12 amino acids. Germline CDR1 SGHTA, CDR2 FQGNSA. The ends were cut back, 5 bases at V and 9 bases at J, with 13 bases in the middle. The CDR3 loop is CASSRSQGSQYF. The CDR3 region has the DNA TGTGCCAGCAGCCGGTCGCAGGGATCCCAGTACTTC.

The J gene is TRBJ1-1, the V gene TRBV28; 8 positions agree with TRBD1. The CDR3 contains 16 residues. The J segment lost 2 bases and the V segment lost 0 bases, leaving 5 bases of the junction unmatched. CDR1 and CDR2 (germline): MDHEN, SYDVKM. Here the CDR3 reads CASSLWRTGKNTEAFF. The CDR3 coding sequence is TGTGCCAGCAGTTTATGGAGGACAGGGAAAAACACTGAAGCTTTCTTT. Supplemented by reference TRBV28 and TRBJ1-1, the full variable domain reads DVKVTQSSRYLVKRTGEKVFLECVQDMDHENMFWYRQDPGLGLRLIYFSYDVKMKEKGDIPEGYSVSREKKERFSLILESASTNQTSMYLCASSLWRTGKNTEAFFGQGTRLTVV.

The chain carries TRBV9 and TRBJ2-1; TRBD2 agrees at 7 bases. The CDR3 length is 14 residues. V was clipped by 2 bases and J by 7 bases; unmatched bases: 6. The germline V gene has CDR1 SGDLS and CDR2 YYNGEE. The DNA of the CDR3 is TGTGCCAGCAGCGTGGGGCGGGAGTATAATGAGCAGTTCTTC. This encodes CASSVGREYNEQFF.

The chain joins TRBV5-4 to TRBJ2-7; 12 nucleotides align to TRBD1. The CDR3 consists of 15 residues. The germline V gene encodes CDR1 SGHNT and CDR2 YYREEE (reference sequence). The junction had 6 bases not matched to a gene; V was cut back by 4 bases and J by 4 bases. CDR3 nucleotides: TGTGCCAGCAGCCCCCCGGGACAGGGGGCTTACGAGCAGTACTTC. Its translation is CASSPPGQGAYEQYF.

V usage is TRBV18 and J usage is TRBJ1-2; no reliable D call. The V end lost 2 bases, the J end lost 1 base, and 8 bases lay between the germline ends. The germline gives CDR1 KGHSH, CDR2 LQKENI. This CDR3 is 14 amino acids long. The CDR3, as DNA: TGTGCCAGCTCACCAAGGGAGTTTAACTATGGCTACACCTTC. This gives the protein CASSPREFNYGYTF.

The chain couples TRBV6-1 to TRBJ2-4; D is uncertain. This CDR3 spans 15 amino acids. V was cut by 3 bases and J by 7 bases, with 16 bases left in between. Germline V lookup: CDR1 MNHNS, CDR2 SASEGT. This CDR3 is CASSDFLGRSNIQYF. The CDR3 nucleotides are TGTGCCAGCAGTGATTTTTTAGGCAGGAGTAACATTCAGTACTTC.

This clone was counted ten times or more. The CDR3, as DNA: TGTGCCAGCAGTGTGGCAGGAAGGGACACTGAAGCTTTCTTT. This sequence encodes CASSVAGRDTEAFF. V gene TRBV25-1 combines with J gene TRBJ1-1; no definite D call. The CDR3 runs 14 residues. CDR1 is MGHDK and CDR2 is SYGVNS in the germline V gene. The ends were cut back, 4 bases at V and 3 bases at J, with 12 bases in the middle.

This clone was counted at least ten times. At the DNA level, this CDR3 is encoded by other sequences in the same sample as well. Here the CDR3 DNA reads TGTGCCAGCAGCTCCAGGGGCCCCTACGAGCAGTACTTC. This codes for CASSSRGPYEQYF. The chain links TRBV7-2 to TRBJ2-7, with TRBD1 as a possible D gene (6 bases). Germline CDR1 SGHTA, CDR2 FQGNSA. V was shortened by 4 bases and J by 2 bases, with 9 bases between the two germline ends. This CDR3 is 13 amino acids long.

In its sample, this clone was seen a few times. J is TRBJ1-4 and V is TRBV5-1, with 7 bases aligning to TRBD1. CDR3 size: 14 residues. Germline V gives CDR1 SGHRS, CDR2 YFSETQ. Trimming removed 2 bases from V and 7 bases from J; junction bases left unmatched: 5. CDR3 sequence: CASSLEGAGEKLFF. The CDR3 coding sequence is TGCGCCAGCAGCTTAGAGGGGGCCGGTGAAAAACTGTTTTTT.

This clone was seen once. Other DNA sequences in this specimen translate into the identical CDR3. This chain joins TRBV30 and TRBJ1-5; D gene unclear. CDR1 and CDR2 from the germline V gene are GTSNPN and SVGIG (reference sequence). Trimming took 0 bases from V and 7 from J, leaving 13 bases between them. The CDR3 is made up of 14 amino acids. The CDR3 spells CAWSVIGSRQPQHF. CDR3 nucleotides: TGTGCCTGGAGTGTCATCGGCTCGCGGCAGCCCCAGCATTTT.

This chain connects TRBV18 to TRBJ2-2, with D unclear. The V end was cut by 2 bases, the J end by 9 bases, with 10 bases between. This CDR3 spans 13 amino acids. CDR1 KGHSH and CDR2 LQKENI come from the germline V gene. The CDR3 bases are TGTGCCAGCTCACCATGGGAAACCAGGGAGCTGTTTTTT. This gives the protein CASSPWETRELFF. The full variable domain, in which reference TRBV18 and TRBJ2-2 provide the parts outside the CDR3, is NAGVMQNPRHLVRRRGQEARLRCSPMKGHSHVYWYRQLPEEGLKFMVYLQKENIIDESGMPKERFSAEFPKEGPSILRIQQVVRGDSAAYFCASSPWETRELFFGEGSRLTVL.

At least ten counts were recorded for this clone. The chain recombines TRBV18 with TRBJ2-7, with a weak D call TRBD2 (6 bases). The V gene lost 2 bases and the J gene lost 5 bases, with 16 bases spanning the gap. This CDR3 has 15 amino acids. CDR1 KGHSH and CDR2 LQKENI come from the germline V gene. CDR3: CASSPWIPSANEQYF. The CDR3 coding sequence is TGTGCCAGCTCACCATGGATTCCTAGCGCCAACGAGCAGTACTTC.

CDR3 residues: CASSVLDYLYEQYF. CDR3 DNA: TGTGCCAGCAGCGTCCTCGACTACCTGTACGAGCAGTACTTC. The chain joins TRBV9 to TRBJ2-7, with D perhaps matching TRBD2 (5 bases). Germline V gene data show CDR1 as SGDLS and CDR2 as YYNGEE. This CDR3 is 14 amino acids long. The V gene lost 2 bases and the J gene lost 4 bases, with 13 bases spanning the gap.

This clone was observed a few times. The chain recombines TRBV30 with TRBJ1-4; no definite D call. Germline V gene data show CDR1 as GTSNPN and CDR2 as SVGIG (reference sequence). The CDR3 runs to 13 residues. V was cut by 2 bases and J by 5 bases, with 9 bases left in between. DNA for the CDR3: TGTGCCTGGAGTAAGGGCAGAAATGAAAAACTGTTTTTT. Translating gives CAWSKGRNEKLFF.

This rearrangement joins TRBV5-3 to TRBJ2-7, with 10 bases aligning to TRBD1. TRBV5-3 is reported as an ORF; its role is uncertain. This CDR3 region has 15 residues. The V and J ends lost 8 bases and 4 bases, in that order; junction bases with no gene match: 12. CDR3 sequence reads: CASSPGQGQGYEQYF. In DNA, the CDR3 is TGTGCCAGCAGCCCGGGACAGGGGCAAGGGTACGAGCAGTACTTC.

This clone was picked up many times. The CDR3 protein is CAWLSSYNSPLHF. The CDR3 DNA follows: TGTGCCTGGCTAAGCTCCTATAATTCACCCCTCCACTTT. V gene TRBV30 combines with J gene TRBJ1-6; D is undetermined. CDR1 and CDR2 (germline): GTSNPN, SVGIG (reference sequence). This CDR3 comprises 13 residues. Trimming cost V 5 bases and J 0 bases, with 5 bases left between them.

This clone has a handful of counts. J is TRBJ2-1 and V is TRBV9, with D perhaps matching TRBD2 (6 bases). Trimming cost V 3 bases and J 12 bases, with 16 bases left between them. CDR3 length equals 13 residues. CDR1 and CDR2 from the germline V gene are SGDLS and YYNGEE. The CDR3 protein is CASSDSRGLVQFF. The CDR3, as DNA: TGTGCCAGCAGCGATTCCCGGGGGTTGGTGCAGTTCTTC.

This clone came up a few times. The chain uses TRBV18 and TRBJ2-1; 9 positions match TRBD1. This CDR3 comprises 15 residues. Germline V gene lookup returns CDR1 KGHSH and CDR2 LQKENI. Germline trimming cut 4 bases from V and 4 bases from J; bases unmatched to any gene: 5. The CDR3 sequence: CASSLRDREYNEQFF. CDR3 coding DNA: TGTGCCAGCTCACTCCGGGACAGGGAATACAATGAGCAGTTCTTC.

V is TRBV4-1 and J is TRBJ2-2; D might be TRBD1 (5 bases). CDR1 and CDR2 (germline): MGHRA, YSYEKL. The CDR3 has 17 amino acids. Trimming shortened V by 2 bases and J by 1 base, and 14 bases separated the two germline ends. The CDR3 DNA is TGCGCCAGCAGCCAAAGACGAGACAGATTGAACACCGGGGAGCTGTTTTTT. Amino acids: CASSQRRDRLNTGELFF.

J is TRBJ2-3 and V is TRBV10-3; a weak D match, TRBD1 (5 bases). The CDR3 runs to 13 residues. Per the germline V gene, CDR1 is ENHRY and CDR2 is SYGVKD. The V end was cut by 9 bases, the J end by 1 base, with 11 bases between. CDR3 sequence: CAISTARTDTQYF. DNA for the CDR3: TGTGCCATATCGACAGCCCGCACAGATACGCAGTATTTT.

The chain recombines TRBV6-1 with TRBJ2-7; 7 bases map to TRBD2. J lost 3 bases, V lost 5 bases, and 1 base had no gene match. CDR3 length: 12 amino acids. The V gene's germline CDR1 is MNHNS and CDR2 SASEGT. This CDR3 is CASSWTSYEQYF. Written as DNA, the CDR3 is TGTGCCAGCAGTTGGACTAGCTACGAGCAGTACTTC.

The sample holds many counts of this clone. This rearrangement joins TRBV19 to TRBJ2-7; tentatively, D is TRBD1 or TRBD2 (5 bases each). Germline CDR1 LNHDA, CDR2 SQIVND (reference sequence). Trimming took 5 bases from V and 1 from J, leaving 12 bases between them. The CDR3 has 14 residues. The CDR3 is CASSWDHTSYEQYF. The CDR3 DNA sequence: TGTGCCAGTAGTTGGGACCACACTTCCTACGAGCAGTACTTC. The whole variable domain, filled in from reference TRBV19 and TRBJ2-7, reads DGGITQSPKYLFRKEGQNVTLSCEQNLNHDAMYWYRQDPGQGLRLIYYSQIVNDFQKGDIAEGYSVSREKKESFPLTVTSAQKNPTAFYLCASSWDHTSYEQYFGPGTRLTVT.

This clone was picked up a small number of times. The gene calls are TRBV15 and TRBJ2-7; the D is unclear. The V end was cut by 0 bases, the J end by 6 bases, with 9 bases between. This CDR3 spans 13 amino acids. From germline, CDR1 is LNHNV and CDR2 YYDKDF (reference sequence). The CDR3 sequence: CATSRDRHREQYF. DNA for the CDR3: TGTGCCACCAGCAGAGATCGGCACCGCGAGCAGTACTTC.